What follows are 24 T cell receptor beta chains derived from one specimen sequenced in a study of technical replicates of blood from four donors. Data came from immunoSEQ multiplex PCR; TCRdb stores just in-frame clones and leaves some out. The sample yields about 75,000 clones, roughly nine tenths seen once. The material sequenced was PBMCs. Source of these receptors: a human donor in good health. Some clones in this sample may be carry-over from other donors' samples.

This clone was counted once. The chain recombines TRBV4-3 with TRBJ1-5; no clear D gene. The CDR3 contains 13 residues. Between the trimmed V and J ends, which lost 0 bases and 7 bases, there was a span of 7 bases. Per germline, CDR1 LGHNA and CDR2 YSLEER. The CDR3 reads CASSQEERQPQHF. The CDR3 bases are TGCGCCAGCAGCCAAGAGGAGCGACAGCCCCAGCATTTT.

The chain combines TRBV15 with TRBJ2-1; tentatively, D is TRBD1 (6 bases). Trimming cost V 1 base and J 9 bases, with 19 bases left between them. Germline CDR1 is LNHNV and CDR2 is YYDKDF (reference sequence). The CDR3 is made up of 16 amino acids. DNA for the CDR3: TGTGCCACCAGCAGAGTTCGTACGGCAGGGGTCGCTGAGCAGTTCTTC. Amino acid sequence: CATSRVRTAGVAEQFF.

J is TRBJ2-7 and V is TRBV10-3, with 16 bases matching TRBD2. V gave up 10 bases and J gave up 3 bases; unmatched junction bases: 3. CDR1 ENHRY and CDR2 SYGVKD come from the germline V gene. The CDR3 contains 14 residues. DNA for the CDR3: TGTGCCACCGGGACTAGCGGGAGGGGCTACGAGCAGTACTTC. Translated, it gives CATGTSGRGYEQYF.

The chain links TRBV7-2 to TRBJ2-5, with TRBD2 matching over 9 bases. J lost 5 bases, V lost 10 bases, and 14 bases had no gene match. The CDR3 has 15 amino acids. Germline V gene lookup returns CDR1 SGHTA and CDR2 FQGNSA. The CDR3 is CATKYSGSFRETQYF. In DNA, the CDR3 is TGTGCCACCAAATATAGCGGGAGTTTCCGGGAGACCCAGTACTTC. Using reference TRBV7-2 and TRBJ2-5 for the parts outside the CDR3, the full variable domain is GAGVSQSPSNKVTEKGKDVELRCDPISGHTALYWYRQSLGQGLEFLIYFQGNSAPDKSGLPSDRFSAERTGGSVSTLTIQRTQQEDSAVYLCATKYSGSFRETQYFGPGTRLLVL.

The V call is TRBV4-1, the J call TRBJ1-2; 7 bases match TRBD1. CDR3 length equals 14 residues. The V segment lost 2 bases and the J segment 6 bases; nucleotides outside the gene matches: 6. Germline V gene data show CDR1 as MGHRA and CDR2 as YSYEKL. CDR3 sequence reads: CASSQLGQENGYTF. DNA for the CDR3: TGCGCCAGCAGCCAACTCGGACAGGAGAATGGCTACACCTTC.

This sequence joins TRBV21-1 and TRBJ1-5. TRBV21-1 constitutes a pseudogene. CDR3 length: 17 amino acids. CDR3 bases: TGTGCCAGCAGCACTCACCGGCGGAGGGACAGCAATCAGCCCCAGCATTTT. It encodes CASSTHRRRDSNQPQHF.

The chain has TRBV30 and TRBJ2-7; TRBD2 aligns across 9 bases. Germline V lookup: CDR1 GTSNPN, CDR2 SVGIG (reference sequence). Trimming took 0 bases from V and 6 from J; bases not matched to a gene: 12. This CDR3 spans 16 amino acids. CDR3 region: CAWSVLFWREGPEQYF. The CDR3 nucleotides are TGTGCCTGGAGTGTACTGTTTTGGCGGGAGGGCCCCGAGCAGTACTTC.

This clone was counted a single time. The chain joins TRBV4-2 to TRBJ2-1; TRBD1 aligns across 9 bases. CDR3 length: 16 amino acids. V lost 2 bases and J lost 3; bases outside the gene matches: 5. The germline V gene has CDR1 LGHNA and CDR2 YNFKEQ. The CDR3 is CASSQIGTGYYNEQFF. The CDR3 DNA reads TGTGCCAGCAGCCAAATAGGGACAGGGTACTACAATGAGCAGTTCTTC.

V is TRBV2 and J is TRBJ2-7; TRBD2 matches 10 bases. This CDR3 is built from 13 residues. CDR1 is SNHLY, CDR2 FYNNEI, per germline. V was pared by 7 bases and J by 3 bases, with 3 bases of the junction left unmatched. The CDR3 loop is CASTRTSGYEQYF. CDR3 coding DNA: TGTGCCAGCACACGGACTAGCGGCTACGAGCAGTACTTC.

The DNA for the CDR3 is TGCGCCAGCAGCTTGGAACCAGGAGGGGAGCAGTACTTC. Its protein is CASSLEPGGEQYF. The chain carries TRBV5-1 and TRBJ2-7, with a weak D call TRBD2 (6 bases). In germline, CDR1 is SGHRS, CDR2 YFSETQ. Trimming took 0 bases from V and 7 from J, leaving 11 bases between them. The CDR3 covers 13 residues. Complete variable domain (other parts from reference TRBV5-1 and TRBJ2-7): KAGVTQTPRYLIKTRGQQVTLSCSPISGHRSVSWYQQTPGQGLQFLFEYFSETQRNKGNFPGRFSGRQFSNSRSEMNVSTLELGDSALYLCASSLEPGGEQYFGPGTRLTVT.

This sequence joins TRBV18 and TRBJ2-7; D is undetermined. The length of the CDR3 is 14 residues. Germline lookup yields CDR1 KGHSH and CDR2 LQKENI. Deletions cut 3 bases from V and 4 bases from J, with 13 bases between. In DNA form, the CDR3 reads TGTGCCAGCTCACCTACGCAGACTCCTTACGAGCAGTACTTC. It yields the protein CASSPTQTPYEQYF. The full variable domain, completed using reference TRBV18 and TRBJ2-7, is NAGVMQNPRHLVRRRGQEARLRCSPMKGHSHVYWYRQLPEEGLKFMVYLQKENIIDESGMPKERFSAEFPKEGPSILRIQQVVRGDSAAYFCASSPTQTPYEQYFGPGTRLTVT.

The CDR3 DNA sequence: TGTGCCAGCAGCCCCGGTGAGGGGCAGTTCTTC. Its translation is CASSPGEGQFF. This chain uses TRBV7-2 with TRBJ2-1; a possible D gene is TRBD2 (5 bases). The ends were cut back, 5 bases at V and 12 bases at J, with 11 bases in the middle. CDR1 and CDR2 (germline): SGHTA, FQGNSA. The CDR3 length is 11 residues.

The chain joins TRBV10-3 to TRBJ2-1, with 11 bases fitting TRBD1. CDR1 ENHRY and CDR2 SYGVKD come from the germline V gene. Germline trimming cut 10 bases from V and 6 bases from J; bases unmatched to any gene: 8. The CDR3 runs 14 residues. The CDR3 is CATKPGQGGNEQFF. CDR3 nucleotide sequence: TGTGCCACGAAGCCGGGACAGGGGGGCAATGAGCAGTTCTTC.

The chain uses TRBV7-2 and TRBJ2-1; 15 nucleotides align to TRBD2. The germline V gene encodes CDR1 SGHTA and CDR2 FQGNSA. J was trimmed by 12 bases and V by 5 bases; bases with no gene match: 5. The CDR3 runs to 14 residues. The CDR3 here is CASSLLGLAGGQFF. DNA of the CDR3: TGTGCCAGCAGCCTCCTGGGACTAGCGGGAGGGCAGTTCTTC. The complete variable domain, with remaining parts taken from reference TRBV7-2 and TRBJ2-1, reads GAGVSQSPSNKVTEKGKDVELRCDPISGHTALYWYRQSLGQGLEFLIYFQGNSAPDKSGLPSDRFSAERTGGSVSTLTIQRTQQEDSAVYLCASSLLGLAGGQFFGPGTRLTVL.

The V and J genes are TRBV18 and TRBJ1-1, with D uncertain. V was trimmed by 1 base and J by 2 bases, leaving 11 bases between them. The CDR3 extends over 15 amino acids. The V gene's germline CDR1 is KGHSH and CDR2 LQKENI. The CDR3 nucleotides read TGTGCCAGCTCACCACTAACAAGTACCAACACTGAAGCTTTCTTT. It specifies CASSPLTSTNTEAFF. Variable domain in full (rest from reference TRBV18 and TRBJ1-1): NAGVMQNPRHLVRRRGQEARLRCSPMKGHSHVYWYRQLPEEGLKFMVYLQKENIIDESGMPKERFSAEFPKEGPSILRIQQVVRGDSAAYFCASSPLTSTNTEAFFGQGTRLTVV.

The chain has TRBV18 and TRBJ1-1; tentative D call: TRBD1 (5 bases). The CDR3 totals 14 residues. The germline V and J ends were trimmed by 4 bases and 6 bases, with 15 bases remaining between them. From germline, CDR1 is KGHSH and CDR2 LQKENI. CDR3 in DNA: TGTGCCAGCTCACGGGGGGGGATTGGGGCTGAAGCTTTCTTT. Translation: CASSRGGIGAEAFF.

This chain connects TRBV5-1 to TRBJ2-5, with no clear D. The CDR3 runs 16 residues. V lost 1 base, J lost 5 bases, and 18 bases lay in between. Germline V CDR1 and CDR2: SGHRS, YFSETQ. In DNA form, the CDR3 reads TGCGCCAGCAGCTTGACGGCATACTCTCTGGGCGAGACCCAGTACTTC. Its protein is CASSLTAYSLGETQYF.

V is TRBV7-7 and J is TRBJ2-7; the D is unclear. Germline loops: CDR1 SSHAT, CDR2 FNYEAQ (reference sequence). The length of the CDR3 is 13 residues. V was pared by 5 bases and J by 7 bases, with 15 bases between. The CDR3 loop reads CASSPTHAGEQYF. In nucleotides, the CDR3 is TGTGCCAGCAGCCCAACCCACGCCGGTGAGCAGTACTTC.

The chain combines TRBV4-2 with TRBJ2-5, with TRBD1 identical over 7 bases. The ends lost 1 base at V and 6 bases at J; junction bases unmatched: 5. There are 14 residues in the CDR3. Germline V gene data show CDR1 as LGHNA and CDR2 as YNFKEQ. CDR3 nucleotide sequence: TGTGCCAGCAGCCAAGGATTAGGGGGCAAGACCCAGTACTTC. This sequence encodes CASSQGLGGKTQYF.

The V call is TRBV4-2, the J call TRBJ2-1; 12 bases map to TRBD2. The V segment lost 0 bases and the J segment 4 bases; nucleotides outside the gene matches: 1. Germline V gene data show CDR1 as LGHNA and CDR2 as YNFKEQ. This CDR3 region has 16 residues. DNA for the CDR3: TGTGCCAGCAGCCAAGATGGGACTAGCGGGTACAATGAGCAGTTCTTC. Encoded protein: CASSQDGTSGYNEQFF.

CDR3 residues: CSARRTIHTDTQYF. The DNA for the CDR3 is TGCAGCGCGCGCAGGACTATTCACACAGATACGCAGTATTTT. The chain links TRBV29-1 to TRBJ2-3; D is perhaps TRBD2 (6 bases). Trimming left V 7 bases short and J 2 bases short, with 16 bases between. This CDR3 is built from 14 residues. Per germline, CDR1 SQVTM and CDR2 ANQGSEA.

The V gene is TRBV20-1, the J gene TRBJ1-5; 7 positions agree with TRBD1. The trim removed 7 bases at V and 11 bases at J, leaving 8 bases unmatched. Germline V lookup: CDR1 DFQATT, CDR2 SNEGSKA (reference sequence). This CDR3 region has 11 residues. For the CDR3, the DNA is TGCAGTGTTCCAGGGGGGCGGGCCCAGCATTTT. Translated: CSVPGGRAQHF.

By share of the sample, this clone is medium-sized. The chain links TRBV6-4 to TRBJ1-1; 7 positions match TRBD1. Looked up from germline, CDR1 is MRHNA and CDR2 is SNTAGT. V gave up 4 bases and J gave up 4 bases; unmatched junction bases: 9. The CDR3 is made up of 15 amino acids. The CDR3 loop reads CASSGVEAGGTEAFF. CDR3 sequence (DNA): TGTGCCAGCAGTGGGGTTGAGGCAGGGGGCACTGAAGCTTTCTTT.

CDR3 nucleotides: TGTGCCAGCAGTGCGATGGAGAGCAATTCACCCCTCCACTTT. Translation: CASSAMESNSPLHF. The chain couples TRBV6-6 to TRBJ1-6; no reliable D call. Germline V gives CDR1 MNHNY, CDR2 SVGAGI (reference sequence). V was shortened by 5 bases and J by 7 bases, with 12 bases between the two germline ends. CDR3 size: 14 residues.